The clone carrying this T cell receptor (beta chain) has only a few counts. What it binds is unknown. The validation cohort, a group of 90 to 150 subjects, included the donors and was separate from the approximately 700-subject first cohort. This entry is derived from a study of cytomegalovirus exposure and HLA in healthy donors. Assay used: immunoSEQ multiplex PCR; TCRdb lists only in-frame clones, some missing. The data show 80,000 to 100,000 clones, more than 75% seen once. Study results and caveats: Some TCR beta chains (over 150 of them) were listed as cytomegalovirus-associated.

The CDR3 is made up of 15 amino acids. V was shortened by 6 bases and J by 6 bases, with 20 bases between the two germline ends. CDR1 MNHNS and CDR2 SASEGT come from the germline V gene. The rearrangement links TRBV6-1 to TRBJ1-2; no reliable D call. This TCR was sampled from a man aged 30-40 years in good health and CMV-seronegative. Material: PBMCs. The chain's CDR3 is CASRKTLLGTDGYTF. In DNA form, the CDR3 reads TGTGCCAGCAGAAAAACCCTCCTCGGTACAGATGGCTACACCTTC.